The table lists the clone carrying this T cell receptor beta chain with a few counts. The antigen is undetermined. The CDR3 has 10 residues. The V end lost 8 bases, the J end lost 7 bases, and 7 bases lay between the germline ends. Germline CDR1 reads KGHDR; CDR2 reads SFDVKD. Genomic DNA, the template, was used for profiling of the TCR beta VDJ and CDR3. TCRdb processed the reads anew with MiXCR; each CDR3 protein has one entry. The sample records around 140,000 distinct CDR3 sequences, roughly two fifths being singletons. These data belong to a study of CD8+CD57+ T cells in acquired aplastic anemia. Turning to the study itself: The study obtained an average of approximately 2.9 ug of DNA from sorted CD4+ and CD8+ cells. Healthy donor CD4+ cell samples had a mean of about 10.8 million reads. Study observations and caveats: Overlap between patients and controls comprised about 30 CD8+ CDR3 sequences. CD8+ Simpson's diversity in patients was not significantly different from that in controls.

The sequence derives from a human donor in good health, serving as a control. The chain has TRBV24-1 and TRBJ1-1, with a weak D call TRBD1 (6 bases). Sequenced input: sorted CD4+, CD8+, or CD8+CD57+ T cells (not recorded which) from PBMCs. CDR3 protein: CATTGDEAFF. In DNA, the CDR3 is TGTGCCACCACAGGGGATGAAGCTTTCTTT.